This TCR beta chain comes out of a study of graft-versus-host responses after intestinal transplantation. Across the study: Multivisceral, liver-intestinal, or isolated intestinal grafts went to recipients. Following induction with anti-thymocyte globulin, all recipients were given tacrolimus and steroids for approximately 3 years.

Assay: immunoSEQ multiplex PCR; the TCRdb copy retains only in-frame clones and omits some. Of about 4,300 clones listed, around three quarters are singletons. Both intraepithelial and lamina propria lymphocytes were released by processing graft tissue. CDR1 SEHNR and CDR2 FQNEAQ come from the germline V gene (reference sequence). This CDR3 comprises 13 residues. This clone was detected once. The junction differs from germline at one of its ends, possibly a read error. This TCR was sampled from a human patient who received an intestinal transplant, so some T cells may come from the graft donor. Sequenced here: ileum tissue, sampled 9 days after transplant. The chain couples TRBV7-9 to TRBJ2-7; D is unclear. The CDR3 DNA sequence: TGTGCCAGCACCTTAATAGGCAGCTACGAGCAGTACTTC. It yields the protein CASTLIGSYEQYF.